The subject of this entry is one TCR beta chain. The use of a sample-barcoded 5' primer and a J-beta primer mix characterized a second PCR of about 6 to 11 cycles. MiXCR was run by TCRdb on the 5' RACE reads, yielding one entry per CDR3 protein. The data contain 600,000 or so distinct CDR3 sequences, 47% of them seen just once; the ten biggest clones take up about 22%. These data come from a study of blood T cells in healthy people across ages. The source material was blood. This receptor was taken from a man aged 80 or over in good health.

CDR3 loop: CASRTGERISYEQYF. The CDR3 DNA reads as TGCGCCAGCAGAACAGGGGAGCGAATCTCCTACGAGCAGTACTTC. The chain has TRBV5-1 and TRBJ2-7; 7 bases are shared with TRBD1. From germline, CDR1 is SGHRS and CDR2 YFSETQ. This CDR3 is 15 amino acids long. V trimming: 5 bases; J trimming: 0 bases; junction bases outside the gene matches: 8.